The 24 T cell receptor beta chains listed next were all sequenced from one sample in a study of CD8 T cells in ankylosing spondylitis. TCRdb called the 5' RACE reads again in MiXCR, with one record for every CDR3 protein. The repertoire holds about 240,000 distinct CDR3 sequences, with around 10% as singletons. Sequenced sample: blood, either unsorted or a sorted T cell fraction (not recorded which). The receptors were sampled from a male donor with ankylosing spondylitis or in good health (not recorded which).

This clonotype has ten or more counts. V and J are TRBV2 and TRBJ2-3, with no clear D. The germline gives CDR1 SNHLY, CDR2 FYNNEI. The ends were cut back, 2 bases at V and 3 bases at J, with 12 bases in the middle. The CDR3 runs to 15 residues. The CDR3 bases are TGTGCCAGCAGTGAATGGTTTATCCCTACAGATACGCAGTATTTT. This encodes CASSEWFIPTDTQYF.

Here the CDR3 reads CASSQGPGGVGGYTF. As DNA, the CDR3 is TGTGCCAGCAGCCAAGGGCCAGGGGGCGTAGGTGGCTACACCTTC. The rearrangement links TRBV3-1 to TRBJ1-2, with 8 bases identical to TRBD1. Losses at the gene ends were 1 base for V and 7 bases for J; bases not matched to a gene: 8. The CDR3 sequence is 15 residues long. CDR1 and CDR2 (germline): LGHDT, YNNKEL (reference sequence).

The chain uses TRBV5-1 and TRBJ2-5; D possibly uses TRBD1 or TRBD2 (6 bases each). The CDR3 loop spans 14 amino acids. Germline V gene sequence: CDR1 SGHRS, CDR2 YFSETQ. V was clipped by 2 bases and J by 5 bases, with 13 bases between them. The CDR3 here is CASSLTGRWETQYF. The CDR3 coding sequence is TGCGCCAGCAGCTTAACAGGGAGGTGGGAGACCCAGTACTTC.

This clonotype was seen at least ten times. The chain links TRBV3-1 to TRBJ2-3; D is undetermined. CDR3 length: 13 residues. V gave up 4 bases and J gave up 5 bases, with 10 bases separating them. CDR1 and CDR2 from the germline V gene are LGHDT and YNNKEL (reference sequence). The CDR3 loop is CASSPDSRDTQYF. The DNA of the CDR3 is TGTGCCAGCAGCCCTGACTCCAGAGATACGCAGTATTTT.

V and J are TRBV4-2 and TRBJ2-1; 12 bases are a match to TRBD2. V gave up 1 base and J gave up 6 bases; unmatched junction bases: 4. CDR3 length: 16 amino acids. Germline CDR1 reads LGHNA; CDR2 reads YNFKEQ. CDR3 amino acids: CASSQGTSGALNEQFF. The CDR3 region has the DNA TGTGCCAGCAGCCAAGGGACTAGCGGGGCCCTCAATGAGCAGTTCTTC.

This clonotype was counted ten times or more. The chain is built from TRBV5-1 and TRBJ1-2, with 7 bases fitting TRBD1. V trimming: 4 bases; J trimming: 4 bases; junction bases outside the gene matches: 10. The CDR3 runs to 15 residues. CDR1 SGHRS and CDR2 YFSETQ come from the germline V gene. CDR3 sequence: CASSARTGPLYGYTF. CDR3 coding DNA: TGCGCCAGCAGCGCACGGACAGGTCCGCTCTATGGCTACACCTTC. Using reference TRBV5-1 and TRBJ1-2 for the parts outside the CDR3, the full variable domain is KAGVTQTPRYLIKTRGQQVTLSCSPISGHRSVSWYQQTPGQGLQFLFEYFSETQRNKGNFPGRFSGRQFSNSRSEMNVSTLELGDSALYLCASSARTGPLYGYTFGSGTRLTVV.

The chain employs TRBV2 and TRBJ2-2; 13 bases are a match to TRBD2. The CDR3 length is 16 residues. Germline-derived CDR1 and CDR2 are SNHLY and FYNNEI. V was clipped by 6 bases and J by 4 bases; unmatched bases: 5. CDR3 region: CASRRTSGSGTGELFF. The CDR3 DNA follows: TGTGCCAGCAGGCGGACTAGCGGGAGCGGCACCGGGGAGCTGTTTTTT.

The chain combines TRBV4-1 with TRBJ2-2; a weak D match, TRBD1 (7 bases). Trimming cost V 4 bases and J 5 bases, with 14 bases left between them. The CDR3 is 15 amino acids. The germline gives CDR1 MGHRA, CDR2 YSYEKL. The CDR3 protein is CASSRGDSPTGELFF. The CDR3 bases are TGCGCCAGCAGCCGGGGGGACAGCCCAACCGGGGAGCTGTTTTTT.

This clonotype was counted many times. The chain carries TRBV3-1 and TRBJ2-7, with D unresolved. Germline CDR1 is LGHDT and CDR2 is YNNKEL (reference sequence). This CDR3 spans 14 amino acids. V gave up 1 base and J gave up 2 bases, with 9 bases separating them. The CDR3 spells CASSQVDGPYEQYF. The DNA of the CDR3 is TGTGCCAGCAGCCAAGTGGACGGCCCCTACGAGCAGTACTTC.

This clonotype turned up a few times. The rearrangement joins TRBV20-1 to TRBJ2-3; D is unresolved. The CDR3 runs to 14 residues. CDR1 is DFQATT, CDR2 SNEGSKA, per germline (reference sequence). V was cut by 3 bases and J by 1 base, with 11 bases left in between. CDR3 in amino acids: CSASWQHRTDTQYF. CDR3 DNA sequence: TGCAGTGCTAGTTGGCAACACCGCACAGATACGCAGTATTTT.

Only a few counts were recorded for this clonotype. This chain uses TRBV7-9 with TRBJ2-3, with D possibly being TRBD1 or TRBD2 (5 bases each). With 3 bases removed from V and 3 bases from J, the gap between germline ends came to 13 bases. The CDR3 runs 15 residues. Germline V CDR1 and CDR2: SEHNR, FQNEAQ (reference sequence). This CDR3 is CASSLGDPLTDTQYF. Here the CDR3 DNA reads TGTGCCAGCAGCTTGGGGGACCCATTAACAGATACGCAGTATTTT.

This clonotype was recorded at least ten times. The chain has TRBV20-1 and TRBJ1-1; 9 bases map to TRBD1. Trimming cost V 7 bases and J 6 bases; bases outside gene matches: 3. Germline loops: CDR1 DFQATT, CDR2 SNEGSKA (reference sequence). The CDR3 length is 11 residues. This CDR3 is CSGDRDAEAFF. CDR3 coding DNA: TGCAGTGGGGACAGGGACGCTGAAGCTTTCTTT.

This clonotype has at least ten counts. This rearrangement joins TRBV5-1 to TRBJ2-1, with TRBD2 matching over 11 bases. Per germline, CDR1 SGHRS and CDR2 YFSETQ. With 4 bases clipped from V and 7 bases from J, the junction kept 10 bases outside the gene matches. This CDR3 is 16 amino acids long. CDR3 sequence reads: CASSPRAGTSGNEQFF. The CDR3 nucleotides read TGCGCCAGCAGCCCCCGGGCCGGGACTAGCGGTAATGAGCAGTTCTTC.

This chain connects TRBV15 to TRBJ1-2, with D possibly TRBD1 on 5 matching bases. Germline CDR1 LNHNV, CDR2 YYDKDF (reference sequence). The CDR3 totals 16 residues. V dropped 5 bases and J dropped 2 bases, with 18 bases sitting between them. CDR3: CATSEREQARNYGYTF. As DNA, the CDR3 is TGTGCCACCAGCGAACGGGAACAGGCTAGAAACTATGGCTACACCTTC.

This clonotype came up many times. V gene TRBV5-1 combines with J gene TRBJ2-3; 8 bases are a match to TRBD2. Germline V gene lookup returns CDR1 SGHRS and CDR2 YFSETQ. This CDR3 comprises 14 residues. The trim removed 0 bases at V and 6 bases at J, leaving 3 bases unmatched. CDR3 DNA sequence: TGCGCCAGCAGCTTGGTGGCTAGCGGGGATACGCAGTATTTT. It encodes CASSLVASGDTQYF. The complete variable domain, with remaining parts taken from reference TRBV5-1 and TRBJ2-3, reads KAGVTQTPRYLIKTRGQQVTLSCSPISGHRSVSWYQQTPGQGLQFLFEYFSETQRNKGNFPGRFSGRQFSNSRSEMNVSTLELGDSALYLCASSLVASGDTQYFGPGTRLTVL.

This clonotype was recorded a few times. DNA of the CDR3: TGCGCCAGCAGCTTCGGGCTTTCCGGGACTGAAGCTTTCTTT. It yields the protein CASSFGLSGTEAFF. The chain combines TRBV5-1 with TRBJ1-1; D uncertain. This CDR3 contains 14 residues. V dropped 2 bases and J dropped 5 bases, with 13 bases sitting between them. CDR1 is SGHRS and CDR2 is YFSETQ in the germline V gene.

Many counts were recorded for this clonotype. This sequence joins TRBV20-1 and TRBJ2-5; no definite D call. Trimming removed 3 bases at V and 0 bases at J, with 11 bases between. Per germline, CDR1 DFQATT and CDR2 SNEGSKA (reference sequence). This CDR3 spans 14 amino acids. CDR3 sequence (DNA): TGCAGTGCTAGTACGCAGCCCAACCAAGAGACCCAGTACTTC. Protein: CSASTQPNQETQYF.

This clonotype was found many times. The V call is TRBV27, the J call TRBJ1-2, with a weak D call TRBD1 (5 bases). Per the germline V gene, CDR1 is MNHEY and CDR2 is SMNVEV (reference sequence). This CDR3 has 14 amino acids. The V end lost 7 bases, the J end lost 6 bases, and 18 bases lay between the germline ends. The CDR3 reads CASKRDVGPDGYTF. CDR3 DNA: TGTGCCAGCAAACGGGACGTGGGTCCCGATGGCTACACCTTC.

The chain links TRBV6-2 or TRBV6-3 to TRBJ2-2; 7 bases line up with TRBD2. CDR3 length: 17 amino acids. Germline-derived CDR1 and CDR2 are MNHEY and SVGEGT. The ends lost 0 bases at V and 0 bases at J; junction bases unmatched: 4. The CDR3 sequence is CASSYSSGTTNTGELFF. Here the CDR3 DNA reads TGTGCCAGCAGTTACTCGAGCGGGACCACGAACACCGGGGAGCTGTTTTTT.

This clonotype was picked up many times. J is TRBJ2-3 and V is TRBV12-3 or TRBV12-4; 7 bases fit TRBD2. This CDR3 is 13 amino acids long. V shed 6 bases, J shed 5 bases, and the junction held 5 bases outside the gene matches. The CDR3 DNA reads TGTGCCAGCAGATGGGGGGGGAGAGATACGCAGTATTTT. Protein: CASRWGGRDTQYF.

The V and J genes are TRBV15 and TRBJ2-3; D remains unclear. The V end lost 0 bases, the J end lost 1 base, and 11 bases lay between the germline ends. Germline V gene sequence: CDR1 LNHNV, CDR2 YYDKDF (reference sequence). CDR3 length: 16 amino acids. This CDR3 is CATSRDNWYGTDTQYF. CDR3 nucleotides: TGTGCCACCAGCAGAGATAATTGGTACGGCACAGATACGCAGTATTTT. The whole variable domain, filled in from reference TRBV15 and TRBJ2-3, reads DAMVIQNPRYQVTQFGKPVTLSCSQTLNHNVMYWYQQKSSQAPKLLFHYYDKDFNNEADTPDNFQSRRPNTSFCFLDIRSPGLGDTAMYLCATSRDNWYGTDTQYFGPGTRLTVL.

In its sample, this clonotype was seen many times. CDR3 loop: CASSYSHNEQFF. The CDR3 DNA follows: TGTGCCAGCAGTTACTCGCACAATGAGCAGTTCTTC. The rearrangement uses TRBV6-6 and TRBJ2-1; D is uncertain. V lost 0 bases and J lost 5, with 2 bases in between. The germline V gene encodes CDR1 MNHNY and CDR2 SVGAGI (reference sequence). The CDR3 extends over 12 amino acids.

This clonotype has a handful of counts. V is TRBV29-1 and J is TRBJ1-5; no clear D gene. V lost 8 bases and J lost 0, with 11 bases in between. Germline CDR1 reads SQVTM; CDR2 reads ANQGSEA. The CDR3 runs to 13 residues. The CDR3 protein is CSPSWDSNQPQHF. CDR3 coding DNA: TGCAGCCCCTCGTGGGATAGCAATCAGCCCCAGCATTTT.

This clonotype has ten or more counts. This chain uses TRBV5-1 with TRBJ2-1, with 11 bases identical to TRBD2. This CDR3 is 15 amino acids long. V was clipped by 0 bases and J by 15 bases; unmatched bases: 11. The germline gives CDR1 SGHRS, CDR2 YFSETQ. The CDR3 nucleotides are TGCGCCAGCAGCTTGGTACTAGCGGGAGAGGACAGGAGGTTCTTC. Translation gives CASSLVLAGEDRRFF.